The clone carrying this T cell receptor beta chain showed up just a few times. Antigen unknown. The sort gate was single viable CD3+CD4+CD8-CD45RO+ cells for memory CD4+ T cells. Donors' CMV status reflects serum IgG against pp150, pp28, p38, p52. The V gene end was trimmed by 3 bases and the J gene end by 2 bases; junction bases not matched to a gene: 1. Per the germline V gene, CDR1 is SGHRS and CDR2 is YFSETQ. The CDR3 runs to 14 residues. This sample was taken from a study of memory CD4+ T cells and cytomegalovirus serostatus. The wider study: Donors were healthy Belgian adults, about ten CMV seropositive and approximately 23 seronegative. Study findings and constraints: The CMV-associated TCR signature appears largely within the CD4+ memory repertoire. Each of 65 to 75 CMV-associated TCRbeta sequences occurred in one to five individuals.

Method: immunoSEQ multiplex PCR; TCRdb's copy keeps in-frame clones and lacks some. The sample holds approximately 65,000 clones; more than 70% are singletons and the top ten take almost 0.9%. What was sequenced was memory CD4+ T cells from blood. The chain links TRBV5-1 to TRBJ1-5, with TRBD1 matching 8 bases. This clonotype originated in an adult in good health and CMV-seronegative. This chain's CDR3 is CASSSTGGNQPQHF. In nucleotides, the CDR3 is TGCGCCAGCAGCTCGACAGGGGGCAATCAGCCCCAGCATTTT.